The clone carrying this T cell receptor beta chain has more than one count but fewer than ten. Its antigen is unidentified. The data were taken from a study of T-cell memory formation after mild COVID-19. As for the study in general: TCR clusters were mostly confined to one donor each. Study-wide findings and caveats: Memory sampled before infection contained some responding clones, suggesting cross-reactive memory joined. Clones that shrank (day 15 to 85) were balanced CD4/CD8, whereas later expanders leaned CD4+.

Trimming removed 5 bases at V and 2 bases at J, with 6 bases between. The CDR3 extends over 12 amino acids. CDR1 and CDR2 (germline): KGHSH, LQKENI. 5'RACE, which relied on constant-segment primers, yielded TCR alpha and TCR beta cDNA libraries carrying sample barcodes and UMIs. A single record per CDR3 protein comes from TCRdb applying MiXCR to the 5' RACE reads. This table has 390,000 or so distinct CDR3 sequences, around a sixth appearing once. The chain employs TRBV18 and TRBJ2-5; D not certain. Specimen: PBMCs or a T cell subset sorted from them (not recorded which). The receptor was isolated from a man aged 18 to 35 who had mild COVID-19 (a few samples of this study predate the infection). Cell type and time point are not known. The CDR3 sequence is CASSEAQETQYF. The CDR3 DNA sequence: TGTGCCAGCTCAGAAGCGCAAGAGACCCAGTACTTC.